The T cell receptor (beta chain) under discussion was sequenced for a study of OX40 agonist ivuxolimab in advanced cancers. Background on the whole study: Ivuxolimab was a fully human IgG2 agonistic monoclonal antibody targeting the costimulatory receptor OX40 (CD134). Prior anti-PD-1, anti-PD-L1 or anti-CTLA-4 therapy was permitted, and checkpoint inhibitors had been received by around 40% of dose-escalation patients. In the dose-escalation cohort, 65% to 85% of patients were male, and the mean age was roughly 60 years with a range of about 20 to 90. The monotherapy dose-escalation portion (N ≈ 55 patients) of the phase I ivuxolimab trial is reported in the paper. Intravenous ivuxolimab was administered to patients every 2 weeks at six dose levels: 0.01, 0.1, 0.3, 1.5, 3 and 10 mg/kg. The point of sequencing TCRbeta in the periphery was to test whether ivuxolimab changed TCR sequence diversity and drove clonal T-cell expansion. Partial responses were achieved by three dose-escalation patients, of whom one had hepatocellular carcinoma and two had cutaneous melanoma. Among the roughly 54 dose-escalation patients, some 19 had hepatocellular carcinoma, approximately 15 melanoma, 9 renal cell carcinoma and 9 head and neck cancer.

Genomic DNA was isolated from the sorted cells so that the TCRbeta CDR3 region could be sequenced. The immunoSEQ Assay was used to sequence the TCRbeta CDR3 regions. This is the immuneACCESS table as TCRdb keeps it, with only in-frame sequences that have V and J called. A part of the clones is gone; compared with another copy, unresolved V genes explain less than half, and the rest is unexplained. This sample gives approximately 70,000 clones in total; roughly 90% of them show up just once. The ten biggest clones cover about 1.3% of the sample. Overall results and qualifications from the work: At doses from 0.1 to 3.0 mg/kg, clonal expansion was seen in both CD4+ and CD8+ blood T cells between baseline and week 6. Partial responders in the 0.1-3.0 mg/kg groups had among the lowest normalized peripheral clonal expansion, especially among CD8+ T cells. The antigen specificity of the clonally expanded peripheral T cells was not determined. On average, CD8+ T cells showed more expanded clones than CD4+ T cells after ivuxolimab. Low levels of normalized T-cell clonal expansion were also seen in some patients who did not respond.

On this clone: The clone's antigen remains unknown. Base qualities are not at hand, and no much larger clone is one base apart.

The trial excluded patients who had a history of autoimmune disease or who were on systemic immunosuppression. Peripheral blood for TCR sequencing was collected from all dose cohorts at baseline, on cycle 4 day 1, and on cycle 7 day 1. Samples were obtained from an open-label, multicenter, first-in-human phase I dose-escalation trial of ivuxolimab. Adults with locally advanced or metastatic melanoma, renal cell, hepatocellular, or head and neck squamous cell carcinoma were enrolled in the trial. CD4+ and CD8+ T cells were sorted separately from peripheral blood before TCR sequencing. The junction carries 10 bases between V and J, which are trimmed by 0 bases and 2 bases respectively. Spanning cysteine to phenylalanine, the CDR3 consists of 14 amino acids. Just the 42-base CDR3 DNA is kept, in frame starting at base 1. CDR1 and CDR2 are read off the germline V gene (reference sequence) as GTSNPN and SVGIG.

The sample in question was CD4+ or CD8+ T cells sorted from blood, obtained in a trial of the OX40 agonist ivuxolimab. This clonotype was sampled from an adult with an advanced solid tumor such as melanoma, head and neck, liver or kidney cancer. The rearrangement combines TRBV30 with TRBJ1-2; no D gene can be assigned with confidence. Here is the DNA: TGTGCCTGGAGTGTCCCGCACCGGAACTATGGCTACACCTTC. The encoded protein is CAWSVPHRNYGYTF. With all but the CDR3 taken from the reference TRBV30 and TRBJ1-2 genes, the full variable domain is: SQTIHQWPATLVQPVGSPLSLECTVEGTSNPNLYWYRQAAGRGLQLLFYSVGIGQISSEVPQNLSASRPQDRQFILSSKKLLLSDSGFYLCAWSVPHRNYGYTFGSGTRLTVV.